This paragraph covers one T cell receptor (beta chain) sequence. Only in-frame clones appear in the TCRdb table, and some are missing; sequencing was by immunoSEQ multiplex PCR. Of approximately 290,000 clones listed, about nine tenths are singletons. This specimen comes from a study of blood T cell repertoires in COVID-19. This CDR3 spans 14 amino acids. V lost 0 bases and J 5 bases, leaving 10 bases between the germline ends. Germline V gene data show CDR1 as MNHEY and CDR2 as SMNVEV (reference sequence). This sequence joins TRBV27 and TRBJ1-1; D is uncertain. The sequence was obtained from a woman aged 60-75 years with acute or convalescent COVID-19. Material: peripheral blood. The CDR3: CASSLSSEETEAFF. CDR3 nucleotides: TGTGCCAGCAGTTTATCCTCGGAGGAGACTGAAGCTTTCTTT.